Listed below are T cell receptor beta chains from one sample, sequenced in a study of CD4 T cells in relation to SARS-CoV-2 and coronaviruses. Clones were sequenced by immunoSEQ multiplex PCR, and TCRdb holds only the in-frame ones, with some missing. The table lists some 44,000 clones, roughly 87% of them singletons. Their antigens are not known. The source material was naive CD4+ T cells from PBMCs, cultured in vitro. The receptor set was obtained from an adult with COVID-19. The CDR3 runs from the conserved cysteine through the conserved F or W. A D gene is named only where the DNA matches it firmly. Size tells how often a clone was seen (once, few, many) or the class of an expanded clone, and some rows leave it out.

V gene: TRBV2; D gene: NA; clone size: NA; J gene: TRBJ2-2; CDR3 protein: CASRKGQFVNTGELFF; CDR3 DNA: TGTGCCAGCAGAAAGGGGCAGTTTGTTAACACCGGGGAGCTGTTTTTT
V gene: TRBV6-1; D gene: NA; clone size: NA; J gene: TRBJ1-6; CDR3 protein: CASSEVDAGGSSYNSPLHF; CDR3 DNA: TGTGCCAGCAGTGAAGTAGATGCCGGGGGGAGCTCCTATAATTCACCCCTCCACTTT
V gene: TRBV28; D gene: NA; clone size: NA; J gene: TRBJ2-2; CDR3 protein: CASSFPTAGELFF; CDR3 DNA: TGTGCCAGCAGTTTCCCCACGGCCGGGGAGCTGTTTTTT
V gene: TRBV28; D gene: TRBD1; clone size: NA; J gene: TRBJ2-5; CDR3 protein: CASSSIHRTGARTQYF; CDR3 DNA: TGTGCCAGCAGTTCCATCCACAGGACAGGGGCGCGGACCCAGTACTTC
V gene: TRBV30; D gene: TRBD1; clone size: NA; J gene: TRBJ2-2; CDR3 protein: CAWRERDRANTGELFF; CDR3 DNA: TGTGCCTGGAGGGAAAGAGACAGGGCGAACACCGGGGAGCTGTTTTTT
V gene: TRBV12-3/TRBV12-4; D gene: NA; clone size: NA; J gene: TRBJ2-3; CDR3 protein: CASSSGSDTQYF; CDR3 DNA: TGTGCCAGCAGTTCAGGGTCAGATACGCAGTATTTT
V gene: TRBV5-4; D gene: NA; clone size: few; J gene: TRBJ1-4; CDR3 protein: CASSLAPLEKLFF; CDR3 DNA: TGTGCCAGCAGCTTGGCTCCGCTCGAAAAACTGTTTTTT
V gene: TRBV28; D gene: NA; clone size: NA; J gene: TRBJ2-7; CDR3 protein: CASSLRSSGKEGDYEQYF; CDR3 DNA: TGTGCCAGCAGTTTAAGGTCATCCGGGAAGGAAGGCGACTACGAGCAGTACTTC
V gene: TRBV9; D gene: NA; clone size: NA; J gene: TRBJ1-1; CDR3 protein: CASSVEGNTEAFF; CDR3 DNA: TGTGCCAGCAGCGTAGAGGGGAACACTGAAGCTTTCTTT
V gene: TRBV5-4; D gene: TRBD2; clone size: NA; J gene: TRBJ2-7; CDR3 protein: CASSPGGVTGFYEQYF; CDR3 DNA: TGTGCCAGCAGCCCGGGGGGTGTGACGGGGTTCTACGAGCAGTACTTC
V gene: TRBV19; D gene: TRBD2; clone size: NA; J gene: TRBJ2-7; CDR3 protein: CASGVAGGGEQYF; CDR3 DNA: TGTGCCAGTGGGGTAGCGGGAGGCGGCGAGCAGTACTTC
V gene: TRBV27; D gene: TRBD1; clone size: NA; J gene: TRBJ1-5; CDR3 protein: CASSDRGYSNQPQHF; CDR3 DNA: TGTGCCAGCAGTGACAGGGGCTATAGCAATCAGCCCCAGCATTTT
V gene: TRBV5-1; D gene: NA; clone size: few; J gene: TRBJ1-4; CDR3 protein: CASSLVPGLNEKLFF; CDR3 DNA: TGCGCCAGCAGCTTGGTGCCTGGTCTCAATGAAAAACTGTTTTTT
V gene: TRBV5-6; D gene: NA; clone size: NA; J gene: TRBJ2-1; CDR3 protein: CASRPAGGPQEQFF; CDR3 DNA: TGTGCCAGCAGACCCGCTGGTGGCCCCCAGGAGCAGTTCTTC
V gene: TRBV11-2; D gene: TRBD2; clone size: NA; J gene: TRBJ2-1; CDR3 protein: CASRGGSHYNEQFF; CDR3 DNA: TGTGCCAGCAGAGGCGGGAGTCACTACAATGAGCAGTTCTTC
V gene: TRBV5-1; D gene: NA; clone size: NA; J gene: TRBJ1-4; CDR3 protein: CASSLATTNEKLFF; CDR3 DNA: TGCGCCAGCAGCTTGGCCACAACTAATGAAAAACTGTTTTTT
V gene: TRBV7-9; D gene: TRBD1; clone size: NA; J gene: TRBJ1-4; CDR3 protein: CASSFGTADNEKLFF; CDR3 DNA: TGTGCCAGCAGCTTCGGGACAGCAGACAATGAAAAACTGTTTTTT
V gene: TRBV7-3; D gene: TRBD1; clone size: NA; J gene: TRBJ2-1; CDR3 protein: CASSLGRGQVGLVEQFF; CDR3 DNA: TGTGCCAGCAGCTTAGGTCGGGGACAGGTTGGTCTGGTTGAGCAGTTCTTC
V gene: TRBV6-5; D gene: TRBD1; clone size: NA; J gene: TRBJ2-3; CDR3 protein: CASSLYRGSTDTQYF; CDR3 DNA: TGTGCCAGCAGTCTATACAGGGGGAGCACAGATACGCAGTATTTT
V gene: TRBV30; D gene: NA; clone size: NA; J gene: TRBJ2-1; CDR3 protein: CAWSPGLPSSNEQFF; CDR3 DNA: TGTGCCTGGTCACCGGGACTGCCCTCATCCAATGAGCAGTTCTTC
V gene: TRBV2; D gene: NA; clone size: NA; J gene: TRBJ2-4; CDR3 protein: CASTEMGRNYIQYF; CDR3 DNA: TGTGCCAGCACTGAGATGGGACGTAACTACATTCAGTACTTC
V gene: TRBV30; D gene: TRBD2; clone size: NA; J gene: TRBJ2-1; CDR3 protein: CAWSPPGLAGGNPLSSHYNEQFF; CDR3 DNA: TGTGCCTGGAGTCCGCCGGGACTAGCGGGAGGGAACCCCCTCTCGTCCCACTACAATGAGCAGTTCTTC
V gene: TRBV6-1; D gene: TRBD2; clone size: NA; J gene: TRBJ2-2; CDR3 protein: CASSEGQTSGYTGELFF; CDR3 DNA: TGTGCCAGCAGTGAGGGGCAGACTAGCGGGTATACCGGGGAGCTGTTTTTT
V gene: TRBV10-3; D gene: TRBD1; clone size: NA; J gene: TRBJ2-7; CDR3 protein: CAISETDRQGEQYF; CDR3 DNA: TGTGCCATCAGTGAGACGGACAGGCAGGGGGAGCAGTACTTC
V gene: TRBV28; D gene: TRBD1; clone size: NA; J gene: TRBJ2-7; CDR3 protein: CASGDRSYEQYF; CDR3 DNA: TGTGCCAGCGGGGACAGGAGCTACGAGCAGTACTTC
V gene: TRBV7-9; D gene: TRBD1; clone size: few; J gene: TRBJ1-1; CDR3 protein: CASSFTGVTEAFF; CDR3 DNA: TGTGCCAGCAGCTTCACAGGGGTCACTGAAGCTTTCTTT
V gene: TRBV20-1; D gene: NA; clone size: few; J gene: TRBJ1-1; CDR3 protein: CSASPVNTEAFF; CDR3 DNA: TGCAGTGCTAGTCCGGTGAACACTGAAGCTTTCTTT
V gene: TRBV7-2; D gene: NA; clone size: NA; J gene: TRBJ1-2; CDR3 protein: CASSPDSNYGYTF; CDR3 DNA: TGTGCCAGCAGCCCCGACAGTAACTATGGCTACACCTTC
V gene: TRBV9; D gene: NA; clone size: NA; J gene: TRBJ1-3; CDR3 protein: CASSVGGSYSGNTIYF; CDR3 DNA: TGTGCCAGCAGCGTAGGAGGCAGCTATTCTGGAAACACCATATATTTT
V gene: TRBV24-1; D gene: TRBD1; clone size: NA; J gene: TRBJ2-1; CDR3 protein: CATSDPTGPIHYNEQFF; CDR3 DNA: TGTGCCACCAGTGATCCGACAGGGCCTATCCACTACAATGAGCAGTTCTTC
V gene: TRBV5-5; D gene: TRBD1; clone size: NA; J gene: TRBJ2-1; CDR3 protein: CASSRPGTAYNEQFF; CDR3 DNA: TGTGCCAGCAGCCGGCCGGGGACAGCCTACAATGAGCAGTTCTTC
V gene: TRBV4-1; D gene: NA; clone size: NA; J gene: TRBJ2-7; CDR3 protein: CASSQPSDSYEQYF; CDR3 DNA: TGCGCCAGCAGCCAACCTAGCGACTCCTACGAGCAGTACTTC
V gene: TRBV27; D gene: TRBD2; clone size: NA; J gene: TRBJ2-7; CDR3 protein: CASSFFATSVPAEQYF; CDR3 DNA: TGTGCCAGCAGTTTCTTTGCGACTAGCGTCCCCGCGGAGCAGTACTTC
V gene: TRBV5-1; D gene: TRBD2; clone size: NA; J gene: TRBJ2-3; CDR3 protein: CASSSTGGRVADTQYF; CDR3 DNA: TGCGCCAGCAGCTCCACCGGCGGGAGGGTTGCAGATACGCAGTATTTT
V gene: TRBV27; D gene: TRBD1; clone size: NA; J gene: TRBJ2-2; CDR3 protein: CASRTGESGELFF; CDR3 DNA: TGTGCCAGCAGAACAGGGGAGAGCGGGGAGCTGTTTTTT
V gene: TRBV11-3; D gene: NA; clone size: NA; J gene: TRBJ2-3; CDR3 protein: CASSQETDTQYF; CDR3 DNA: TGTGCCAGCAGCCAAGAGACAGATACGCAGTATTTT
V gene: TRBV6-5; D gene: NA; clone size: once; J gene: TRBJ2-5; CDR3 protein: CASSRDLQETQYF; CDR3 DNA: TGTGCCAGCAGCAGGGACTTACAAGAGACCCAGTACTTC
V gene: TRBV11-2; D gene: TRBD2; clone size: NA; J gene: TRBJ2-3; CDR3 protein: CASTLGGRADTQYF; CDR3 DNA: TGTGCCAGCACCCTGGGCGGGAGGGCAGATACGCAGTATTTT
V gene: TRBV5-1; D gene: NA; clone size: NA; J gene: TRBJ2-2; CDR3 protein: CASSPGRGGTGELFF; CDR3 DNA: TGCGCCAGCAGCCCGGGACGAGGGGGCACCGGGGAGCTGTTTTTT
V gene: TRBV7-9; D gene: TRBD2; clone size: NA; J gene: TRBJ2-5; CDR3 protein: CASSLLAGGAETQYF; CDR3 DNA: TGTGCCAGCAGCCTATTAGCGGGAGGGGCAGAGACCCAGTACTTC
V gene: TRBV3-1/TRBV3-2; D gene: TRBD1; clone size: NA; J gene: TRBJ2-1; CDR3 protein: CASRRTGNNEQFF; CDR3 DNA: TGTGCCAGCAGACGGACAGGGAACAATGAGCAGTTCTTC
V gene: TRBV6-5; D gene: NA; clone size: once; J gene: TRBJ1-1; CDR3 protein: CASIPGRGNTEAFF; CDR3 DNA: TGTGCCAGCATTCCTGGGCGAGGGAACACTGAAGCTTTCTTT
V gene: TRBV30; D gene: TRBD2; clone size: NA; J gene: TRBJ2-1; CDR3 protein: CAWSAGLAGYNEQFF; CDR3 DNA: TGTGCCTGGAGTGCGGGACTAGCGGGCTACAATGAGCAGTTCTTC
V gene: TRBV6-5; D gene: NA; clone size: once; J gene: TRBJ2-7; CDR3 protein: CASGTGILYEQYF; CDR3 DNA: TGTGCCAGCGGCACAGGTATCCTCTACGAGCAGTACTTC
V gene: TRBV5-1; D gene: NA; clone size: NA; J gene: TRBJ1-5; CDR3 protein: CASSWDLNQPQHF; CDR3 DNA: TGCGCCAGCAGCTGGGACCTCAATCAGCCCCAGCATTTT
V gene: TRBV10-3; D gene: NA; clone size: few; J gene: TRBJ2-7; CDR3 protein: CAIRAEPAIEQYF; CDR3 DNA: TGTGCCATAAGAGCGGAGCCCGCCATCGAGCAGTACTTC
V gene: TRBV21-1; D gene: NA; clone size: NA; J gene: TRBJ2-7; CDR3 protein: CASSNPWYYRGLSYEQYF; CDR3 DNA: TGTGCCAGCAGCAATCCCTGGTACTACAGGGGCCTCTCCTACGAGCAGTACTTC
V gene: TRBV5-6; D gene: NA; clone size: NA; J gene: TRBJ2-5; CDR3 protein: CASSFGSASYQETQYF; CDR3 DNA: TGTGCCAGCAGCTTTGGGTCAGCTTCGTACCAAGAGACCCAGTACTTC
V gene: TRBV27; D gene: NA; clone size: NA; J gene: TRBJ1-1; CDR3 protein: CASSTPTVGTEAFF; CDR3 DNA: TGTGCCAGCAGTACCCCGACAGTGGGAACTGAAGCTTTCTTT
V gene: TRBV6-5; D gene: NA; clone size: NA; J gene: TRBJ2-4; CDR3 protein: CASTRGGSENIQYF; CDR3 DNA: TGTGCCAGCACCCGAGGGGGGTCGGAAAACATTCAGTACTTC
V gene: TRBV28; D gene: TRBD2; clone size: NA; J gene: TRBJ2-2; CDR3 protein: CASSLPLAGATGELFF; CDR3 DNA: TGTGCCAGCAGTCTCCCCTTGGCGGGAGCCACCGGGGAGCTGTTTTTT
V gene: TRBV5-1; D gene: NA; clone size: NA; J gene: TRBJ2-3; CDR3 protein: CASSLARVGTGTQYF; CDR3 DNA: TGCGCCAGCAGCTTGGCCCGTGTGGGGACGGGTACGCAGTATTTT
V gene: TRBV10-3; D gene: NA; clone size: NA; J gene: TRBJ2-5; CDR3 protein: CAASGDQETQYF; CDR3 DNA: TGTGCCGCCTCAGGGGACCAAGAGACCCAGTACTTC
V gene: TRBV6-2/TRBV6-3; D gene: NA; clone size: NA; J gene: TRBJ2-7; CDR3 protein: CASSQLGLYEQYF; CDR3 DNA: TGTGCCAGCAGTCAACTAGGTCTCTACGAGCAGTACTTC
V gene: TRBV27; D gene: NA; clone size: few; J gene: TRBJ1-5; CDR3 protein: CASSRDPYSNQPQHF; CDR3 DNA: TGTGCCAGCTCCCGGGACCCTTATAGCAATCAGCCCCAGCATTTT
V gene: TRBV30; D gene: NA; clone size: NA; J gene: TRBJ1-5; CDR3 protein: CAWNPYYSNQPQHF; CDR3 DNA: TGTGCCTGGAACCCATACTATAGCAATCAGCCCCAGCATTTT
V gene: TRBV7-2; D gene: NA; clone size: NA; J gene: TRBJ1-1; CDR3 protein: CASSLGTGMNTEAFF; CDR3 DNA: TGTGCCAGCAGCTTAGGTACGGGGATGAACACTGAAGCTTTCTTT
V gene: TRBV19; D gene: TRBD1; clone size: NA; J gene: TRBJ2-7; CDR3 protein: CASSIDLGQGNYEQYF; CDR3 DNA: TGTGCCAGTAGTATAGATTTGGGACAGGGGAACTACGAGCAGTACTTC
V gene: TRBV27; D gene: NA; clone size: NA; J gene: TRBJ1-2; CDR3 protein: CASSFSQGRNGYTF; CDR3 DNA: TGTGCCAGCAGTTTTTCACAGGGAAGGAATGGCTACACCTTC
V gene: TRBV6-1; D gene: TRBD1; clone size: NA; J gene: TRBJ2-7; CDR3 protein: CASSEADRGRNEQYF; CDR3 DNA: TGTGCCAGCAGTGAAGCAGACAGGGGGAGGAACGAGCAGTACTTC